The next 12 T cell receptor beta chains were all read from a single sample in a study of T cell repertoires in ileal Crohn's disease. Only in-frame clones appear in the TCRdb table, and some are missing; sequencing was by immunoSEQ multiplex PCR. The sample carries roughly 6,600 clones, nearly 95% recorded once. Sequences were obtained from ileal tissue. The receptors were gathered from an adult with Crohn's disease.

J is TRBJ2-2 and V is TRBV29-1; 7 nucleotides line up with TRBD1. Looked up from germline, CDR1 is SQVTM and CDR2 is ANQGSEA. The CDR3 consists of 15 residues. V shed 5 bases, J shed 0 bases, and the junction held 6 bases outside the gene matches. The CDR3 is CSVRKGTANTGELFF. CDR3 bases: TGCAGCGTTCGAAAAGGGACAGCGAACACCGGGGAGCTGTTTTTT.

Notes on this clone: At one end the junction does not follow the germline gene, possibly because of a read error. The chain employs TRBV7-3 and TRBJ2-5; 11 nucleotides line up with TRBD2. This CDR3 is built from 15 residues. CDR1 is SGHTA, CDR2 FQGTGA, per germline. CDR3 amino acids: CASSSQIAASGRPHF. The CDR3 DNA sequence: TGTGCCAGCAGCTCCCAGATCGCGGCTAGCGGGAGGCCCCACTTC.

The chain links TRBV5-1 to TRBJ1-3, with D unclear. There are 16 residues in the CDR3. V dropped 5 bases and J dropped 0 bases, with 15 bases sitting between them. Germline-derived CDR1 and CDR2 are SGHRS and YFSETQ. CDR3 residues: CASSSAAEVSGNTIYF. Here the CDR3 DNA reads TGCGCCAGCAGTTCGGCAGCTGAGGTCTCTGGAAACACCATATATTTT.

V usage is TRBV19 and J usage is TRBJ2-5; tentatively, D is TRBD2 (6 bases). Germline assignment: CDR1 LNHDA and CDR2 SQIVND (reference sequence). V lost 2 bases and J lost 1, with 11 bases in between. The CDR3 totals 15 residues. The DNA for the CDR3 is TGTGCCAGTAGTATATTTCTAGCGATCCAAGAGACCCAGTACTTC. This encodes CASSIFLAIQETQYF.

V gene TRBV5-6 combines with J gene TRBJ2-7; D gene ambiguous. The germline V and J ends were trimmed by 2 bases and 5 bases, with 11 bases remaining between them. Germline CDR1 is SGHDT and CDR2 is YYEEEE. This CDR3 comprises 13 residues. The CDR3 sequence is CASSFISRDEQYF. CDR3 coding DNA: TGTGCCAGCAGCTTTATTAGCCGGGACGAGCAGTACTTC.

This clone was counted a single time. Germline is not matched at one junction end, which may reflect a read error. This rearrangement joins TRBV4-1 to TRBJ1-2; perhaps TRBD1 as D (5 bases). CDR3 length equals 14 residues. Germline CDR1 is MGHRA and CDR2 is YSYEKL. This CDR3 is CASSLRWGNYGHTF. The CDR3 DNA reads TGCGCCAGCAGCCTCCGTTGGGGCAACTATGGCCACACCTTC.

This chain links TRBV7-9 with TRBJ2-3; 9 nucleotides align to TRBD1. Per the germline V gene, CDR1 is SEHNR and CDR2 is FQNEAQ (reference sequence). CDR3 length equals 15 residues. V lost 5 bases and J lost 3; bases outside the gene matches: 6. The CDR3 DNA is TGTGCCAGCAGCCCACAGGGGGCCTGGACAGATACGCAGTATTTT. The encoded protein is CASSPQGAWTDTQYF.

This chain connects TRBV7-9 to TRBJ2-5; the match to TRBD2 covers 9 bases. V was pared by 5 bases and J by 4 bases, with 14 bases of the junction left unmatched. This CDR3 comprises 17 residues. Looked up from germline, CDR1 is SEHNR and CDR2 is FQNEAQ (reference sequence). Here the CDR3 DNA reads TGTGCCAGCAGCCCGAAGACTAGCGGATATCAGGGAGAGACCCAGTACTTC. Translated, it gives CASSPKTSGYQGETQYF.

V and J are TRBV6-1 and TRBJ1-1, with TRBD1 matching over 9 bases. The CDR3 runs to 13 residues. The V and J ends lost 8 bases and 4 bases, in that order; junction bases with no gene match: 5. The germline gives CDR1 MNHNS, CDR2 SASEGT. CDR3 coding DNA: TGTGCCAGCGGCCCGGACAGGGGCACTGAAGCTTTCTTT. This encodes CASGPDRGTEAFF.

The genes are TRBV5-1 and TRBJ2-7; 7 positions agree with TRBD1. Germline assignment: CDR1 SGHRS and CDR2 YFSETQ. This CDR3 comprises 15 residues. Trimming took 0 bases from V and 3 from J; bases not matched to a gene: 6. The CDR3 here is CASSLAGDSLYEQYF. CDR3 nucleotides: TGCGCCAGCAGCTTGGCCGGGGACAGCCTCTACGAGCAGTACTTC.

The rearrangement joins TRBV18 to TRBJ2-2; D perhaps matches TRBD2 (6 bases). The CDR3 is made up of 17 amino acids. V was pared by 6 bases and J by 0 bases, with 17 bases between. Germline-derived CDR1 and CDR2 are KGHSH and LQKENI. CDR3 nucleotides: TGTGCCAGCTCGCCGACAGACCTAGCGACGAACACCGGGGAGCTGTTTTTT. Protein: CASSPTDLATNTGELFF.

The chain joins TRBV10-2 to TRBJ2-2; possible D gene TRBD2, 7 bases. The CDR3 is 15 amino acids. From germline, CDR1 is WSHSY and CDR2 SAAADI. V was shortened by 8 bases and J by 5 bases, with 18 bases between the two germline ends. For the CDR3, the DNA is TGCGCCAGCCAAGCGGGACAAATTGTGACCGGGGAGCTGTTTTTT. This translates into CASQAGQIVTGELFF.